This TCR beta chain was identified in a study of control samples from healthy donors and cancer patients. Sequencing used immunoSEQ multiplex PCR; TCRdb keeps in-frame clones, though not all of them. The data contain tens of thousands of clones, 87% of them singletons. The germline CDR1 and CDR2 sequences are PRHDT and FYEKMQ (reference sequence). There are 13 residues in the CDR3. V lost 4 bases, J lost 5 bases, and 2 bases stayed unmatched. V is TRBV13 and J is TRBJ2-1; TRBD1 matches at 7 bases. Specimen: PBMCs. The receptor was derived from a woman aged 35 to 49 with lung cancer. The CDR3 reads CASSYGTDNEQFF. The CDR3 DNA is TGTGCCAGCAGCTATGGGACAGACAATGAGCAGTTCTTC.